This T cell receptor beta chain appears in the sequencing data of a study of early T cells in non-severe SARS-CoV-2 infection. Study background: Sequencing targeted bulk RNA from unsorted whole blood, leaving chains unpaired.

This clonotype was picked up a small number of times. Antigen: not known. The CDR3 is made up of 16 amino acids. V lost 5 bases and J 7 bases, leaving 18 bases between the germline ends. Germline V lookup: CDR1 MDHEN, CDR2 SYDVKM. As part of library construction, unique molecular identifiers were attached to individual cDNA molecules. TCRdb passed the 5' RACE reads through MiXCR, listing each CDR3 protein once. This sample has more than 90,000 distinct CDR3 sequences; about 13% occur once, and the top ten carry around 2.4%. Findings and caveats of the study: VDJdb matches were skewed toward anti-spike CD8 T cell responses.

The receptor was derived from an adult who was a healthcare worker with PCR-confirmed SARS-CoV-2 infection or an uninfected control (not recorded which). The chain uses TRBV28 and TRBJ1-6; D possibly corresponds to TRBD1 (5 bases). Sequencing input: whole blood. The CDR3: CASSGYSGTLNSPLHF. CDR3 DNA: TGTGCCAGCAGTGGCTATTCCGGGACCCTCAATTCACCCCTCCACTTT.